The present T cell receptor (beta chain) was sequenced within a study of response to subunit inactivated influenza vaccine. Germline V CDR1 and CDR2: SGDLS, YYNGEE. Trimming removed 3 bases from V and 3 bases from J, with 13 bases in between. The CDR3 is 14 residues long. Each CDR3 protein gets one entry after TCRdb re-called the RT-PCR reads with MiXCR. The profile shows 150,000 to 200,000 distinct CDR3 sequences, 9.5% to 15% of them singletons. This clonotype occurred many times. In addition, the sample was reused for a study of T cells expressing NK-cell markers. That work states: 5'RACE template switching with UMIs generated TCR beta cDNA. TCR beta repertoires came from sorted CD3+CD56+NKG2C+, CD3+CD56+NKG2C- and CD3+CD56-NKG2C+ T cells. Several donors likewise had their CD3+CD56-NKG2C+ fraction led by these clonotypes. No clear determination of HCMV specificity was made for expanded NKG2C+ T cell clones.

This chain joins TRBV9 and TRBJ2-7; D perhaps matches TRBD1 (6 bases). The clonotype was recovered from a man aged 45-65 years who received an inactivated influenza vaccine. The source was CD8+ T cells sorted from PBMCs, collected roughly 12 days after vaccination. CDR3 residues: CASSGTTGNYEQYF. The CDR3 nucleotides are TGTGCCAGCAGCGGAACTACAGGGAACTACGAGCAGTACTTC.